The rows below give T cell receptor beta chains drawn from one sample of a study of T cell responses to AZD1222 COVID-19 vaccine. Using immunoSEQ multiplex PCR, the repertoire was profiled, and TCRdb retains in-frame clones only, with some absent. The data show some 130,000 clones, roughly nine tenths seen once. Material: peripheral blood, obtained on day 0 of AZD1222 vaccination. The receptors shown here come from an adult in good health. Each CDR3 is given with its conserved first and last residue. A D gene is named only where the DNA matches it firmly. Clone size appears in some rows only: once, few, many, or a class for an expanded clone.

clone size: -
D gene: -
J gene: TRBJ1-4
V gene: TRBV6-5
CDR3 length: 13
CDR3 DNA: TGTGCCAGCGGGAGGGGGACTAATGAAAAACTGTTTTTT
CDR3 protein: CASGRGTNEKLFF

clone size: once
D gene: TRBD2
J gene: TRBJ2-2
V gene: TRBV20-1
CDR3 length: 16
CDR3 DNA: TGCAGTGCTAGTAAATTAGCGGGAACGAACACCGGGGAGCTGTTTTTT
CDR3 protein: CSASKLAGTNTGELFF

clone size: -
D gene: TRBD1
J gene: TRBJ1-2
V gene: TRBV15
CDR3 length: 14
CDR3 DNA: TGTGCCACCAGCACGGACAGGGTGAGCTATGGCTACACCTTC
CDR3 protein: CATSTDRVSYGYTF

clone size: -
D gene: -
J gene: TRBJ1-5
V gene: TRBV12-5
CDR3 length: 14
CDR3 DNA: TGTGCTAGTGGTTCGACAAGCAATAATCAGCCCCAGCATTTT
CDR3 protein: CASGSTSNNQPQHF

clone size: -
D gene: -
J gene: TRBJ2-1
V gene: TRBV27
CDR3 length: 11
CDR3 DNA: TGTGCCAGCAGTTTAGCAGCTGAGCAGTTCTTC
CDR3 protein: CASSLAAEQFF

clone size: few
D gene: TRBD2
J gene: TRBJ2-3
V gene: TRBV7-2
CDR3 length: 17
CDR3 DNA: TGTGCCAGCAGTCTATATCCCGGACTAGCGGGAGTAGATACGCAGTATTTT
CDR3 protein: CASSLYPGLAGVDTQYF

clone size: -
D gene: TRBD1
J gene: TRBJ1-5
V gene: TRBV7-2
CDR3 length: 15
CDR3 DNA: TGTGCCAGCAGCTCAGGGGGAATAGGGATTCAGCCCCAGCATTTT
CDR3 protein: CASSSGGIGIQPQHF

clone size: -
D gene: -
J gene: TRBJ2-1
V gene: TRBV12-3/TRBV12-4
CDR3 length: 11
CDR3 DNA: TGTGCCAGCAGTTTTGGGATTTTCGAGTTCTTC
CDR3 protein: CASSFGIFEFF

clone size: once
D gene: -
J gene: TRBJ2-7
V gene: TRBV2
CDR3 length: 11
CDR3 DNA: TGTGCCAGCAGTGAAGAGGAGGGCCAGTACTTC
CDR3 protein: CASSEEEGQYF

clone size: -
D gene: -
J gene: TRBJ1-2
V gene: TRBV6-5
CDR3 length: 13
CDR3 DNA: TGTGCCAGCAGTTACGGCCAGGGTAGAGGCTACACCTTC
CDR3 protein: CASSYGQGRGYTF

clone size: -
D gene: -
J gene: TRBJ2-1
V gene: TRBV29-1
CDR3 length: 18
CDR3 DNA: TGCAGCGTTGTTACCGCGGAAGCCTGGCGGGTCAACAACAATGAGCAGTTCTTC
CDR3 protein: CSVVTAEAWRVNNNEQFF

clone size: -
D gene: -
J gene: TRBJ1-1
V gene: TRBV29-1
CDR3 length: 14
CDR3 DNA: TGCAGCGTTGAAGATAGGACGTCGGGGACTGAAGCTTTCTTT
CDR3 protein: CSVEDRTSGTEAFF

clone size: -
D gene: TRBD2
J gene: TRBJ2-7
V gene: TRBV30
CDR3 length: 15
CDR3 DNA: TGTGCCTGGAGTGTCCCACTAGCGTTGGCTTACGAGCAGTACTTC
CDR3 protein: CAWSVPLALAYEQYF

clone size: -
D gene: TRBD1
J gene: TRBJ2-7
V gene: TRBV5-4
CDR3 length: 13
CDR3 DNA: TGTGCCAGCAGCTTAGACAGGGGAGGCGAGCAGTACTTC
CDR3 protein: CASSLDRGGEQYF

clone size: once
D gene: -
J gene: TRBJ2-7
V gene: TRBV4-1
CDR3 length: 15
CDR3 DNA: TGCGCCAGCAGCCAAGGGACAGCCAACACCTACGAGCAGTACTTC
CDR3 protein: CASSQGTANTYEQYF

clone size: -
D gene: TRBD2
J gene: TRBJ2-7
V gene: TRBV4-2
CDR3 length: 15
CDR3 DNA: TGTGCCAGCAGCCACGGGACTAGCGGGAATGGTGAGCAGTACTTC
CDR3 protein: CASSHGTSGNGEQYF

clone size: once
D gene: -
J gene: TRBJ1-1
V gene: TRBV7-2
CDR3 length: 13
CDR3 DNA: TGTGCCAGCAGCTTACAGGCCGGCACTGAAGCTTTCTTT
CDR3 protein: CASSLQAGTEAFF

clone size: -
D gene: TRBD2
J gene: TRBJ2-2
V gene: TRBV7-7
CDR3 length: 16
CDR3 DNA: TGTGCCAGCAGCTTAGAAAGCGGGAGACCCACCGGGGAGCTGTTTTTT
CDR3 protein: CASSLESGRPTGELFF

clone size: -
D gene: -
J gene: TRBJ2-1
V gene: TRBV6-2/TRBV6-3
CDR3 length: 15
CDR3 DNA: TGTGCCAGCAGTTCTACTAGCCCCCGGGCCGATGAGCAGTTCTTC
CDR3 protein: CASSSTSPRADEQFF

clone size: -
D gene: -
J gene: TRBJ2-7
V gene: TRBV5-6
CDR3 length: 12
CDR3 DNA: TGTGCCAGCAGCCTCACCGACTACGAGCAGTACTTC
CDR3 protein: CASSLTDYEQYF

clone size: -
D gene: TRBD1
J gene: TRBJ2-3
V gene: TRBV18
CDR3 length: 13
CDR3 DNA: TGTGCCAGCTCACACAGGGGAGCAGATACGCAGTATTTT
CDR3 protein: CASSHRGADTQYF

clone size: -
D gene: -
J gene: TRBJ1-2
V gene: TRBV7-8
CDR3 length: 13
CDR3 DNA: TGTGCCAGCAGCATAGAACAGGGCTGGGGCTACACCTTC
CDR3 protein: CASSIEQGWGYTF

clone size: -
D gene: -
J gene: TRBJ1-4
V gene: TRBV9
CDR3 length: 14
CDR3 DNA: TGTGCCAGCAGCACCCGTGGGGGGCAGGAAAAACTGTTTTTT
CDR3 protein: CASSTRGGQEKLFF